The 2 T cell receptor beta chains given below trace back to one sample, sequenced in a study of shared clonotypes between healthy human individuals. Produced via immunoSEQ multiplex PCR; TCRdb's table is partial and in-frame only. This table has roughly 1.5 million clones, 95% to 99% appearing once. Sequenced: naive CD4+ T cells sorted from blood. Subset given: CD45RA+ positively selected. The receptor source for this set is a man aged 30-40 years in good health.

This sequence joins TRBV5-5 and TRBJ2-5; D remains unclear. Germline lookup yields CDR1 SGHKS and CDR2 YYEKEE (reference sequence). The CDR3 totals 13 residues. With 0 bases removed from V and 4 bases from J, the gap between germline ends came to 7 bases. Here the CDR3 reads CASSLGGGETQYF. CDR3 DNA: TGTGCCAGCAGCTTGGGTGGTGGAGAGACCCAGTACTTC. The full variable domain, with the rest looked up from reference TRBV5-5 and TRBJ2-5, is DAGVTQSPTHLIKTRGQQVTLRCSPISGHKSVSWYQQVLGQGPQFIFQYYEKEERGRGNFPDRFSARQFPNYSSELNVNALLLGDSALYLCASSLGGGETQYFGPGTRLLVL.

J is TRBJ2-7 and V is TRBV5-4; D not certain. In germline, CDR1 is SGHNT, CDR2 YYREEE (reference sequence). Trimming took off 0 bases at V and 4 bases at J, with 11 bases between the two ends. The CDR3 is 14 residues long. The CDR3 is CASSLGVGDYEQYF. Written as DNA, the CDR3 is TGTGCCAGCAGCTTGGGCGTGGGTGATTACGAGCAGTACTTC.